This is a list of T cell receptor beta chains from one sample in a study of a mutant IDH1 vaccine in newly diagnosed glioma. Here immunoSEQ multiplex PCR was the method, and the copy in TCRdb shows in-frame clones only, minus some. The sample includes 30,000 to 40,000 clones, just under 80% seen only once; the top ten take about 9.1%. Source: PBMCs, taken from a glioma patient treated with radiotherapy, temozolomide or both. The receptors shown here come from a man aged 35-49 years with glioma. Some clones in this sample may be carry-over from other donors' samples. Both conserved end residues are part of each CDR3. Each record gives: CDR3 length, clone size, J gene, V gene, D gene, CDR3 protein, CDR3 DNA. The D gene is left open where the match is weak. Size is omitted from some rows. Given values are once, few, many or a class for expanded clones.

cdr3_length: 15; clone_size: NA; j_call: TRBJ1-4; v_call: TRBV5-6; d_call: NA; cdr3_aa: CASSLVLDRNEKLFF; cdr3_nt: TGTGCCAGCAGCTTGGTCCTTGACCGGAATGAAAAACTGTTTTTT
cdr3_length: 14; clone_size: NA; j_call: TRBJ2-7; v_call: TRBV27; d_call: NA; cdr3_aa: CASSFGTEIYEQYF; cdr3_nt: TGTGCCAGCAGTTTCGGGACGGAAATCTACGAGCAGTACTTC
cdr3_length: 12; clone_size: NA; j_call: TRBJ2-5; v_call: TRBV2; d_call: NA; cdr3_aa: CASRVYQETQYF; cdr3_nt: TGTGCCAGCAGGGTCTACCAAGAGACCCAGTACTTC
cdr3_length: 11; clone_size: NA; j_call: TRBJ2-2; v_call: TRBV18; d_call: NA; cdr3_aa: CASSATGELFF; cdr3_nt: TGTGCCAGCTCAGCCACCGGGGAGCTGTTTTTT
cdr3_length: 12; clone_size: NA; j_call: TRBJ2-3; v_call: TRBV9; d_call: NA; cdr3_aa: CASSVRTDTQYF; cdr3_nt: TGTGCCAGCAGCGTACGCACAGATACGCAGTATTTT
cdr3_length: 15; clone_size: NA; j_call: TRBJ2-3; v_call: TRBV6-4; d_call: TRBD2; cdr3_aa: CASSLAGGFTDTQYF; cdr3_nt: TGTGCCAGCAGTCTAGCGGGGGGGTTCACAGATACGCAGTATTTT
cdr3_length: 15; clone_size: NA; j_call: TRBJ2-2; v_call: TRBV12-5; d_call: NA; cdr3_aa: CASAPLTATSGELFF; cdr3_nt: TGTGCTAGTGCCCCTTTGACTGCTACAAGCGGGGAGCTGTTTTTT
cdr3_length: 16; clone_size: NA; j_call: TRBJ2-1; v_call: TRBV7-8; d_call: TRBD2; cdr3_aa: CASSLGAGGSYNEQFF; cdr3_nt: TGTGCCAGCAGCTTAGGAGCGGGGGGGTCCTACAATGAGCAGTTCTTC
cdr3_length: 18; clone_size: NA; j_call: TRBJ1-1; v_call: TRBV7-2; d_call: TRBD1; cdr3_aa: CASSLWKGQGLWDTEAFF; cdr3_nt: TGTGCCAGCAGCTTATGGAAGGGACAGGGCTTGTGGGACACTGAAGCTTTCTTT
cdr3_length: 16; clone_size: NA; j_call: TRBJ2-2; v_call: TRBV19; d_call: NA; cdr3_aa: CASSFQGGAGTGELFF; cdr3_nt: TGTGCCAGTAGTTTCCAAGGGGGGGCTGGCACCGGGGAGCTGTTTTTT
cdr3_length: 15; clone_size: once; j_call: TRBJ1-6; v_call: TRBV5-6; d_call: NA; cdr3_aa: CASSLRTKFISPLHF; cdr3_nt: TGTGCCAGCAGTCTTCGGACTAAGTTTATTTCACCCCTCCACTTT
cdr3_length: 14; clone_size: NA; j_call: TRBJ2-2; v_call: TRBV5-1; d_call: NA; cdr3_aa: CASSLARNTGELFF; cdr3_nt: TGCGCCAGCAGCTTGGCCCGGAACACCGGGGAGCTGTTTTTT
cdr3_length: 14; clone_size: few; j_call: TRBJ2-2; v_call: TRBV10-3; d_call: NA; cdr3_aa: CAVSGVLNTGELFF; cdr3_nt: TGTGCCGTTTCGGGGGTATTGAACACCGGGGAGCTGTTTTTT
cdr3_length: 19; clone_size: NA; j_call: TRBJ1-2; v_call: TRBV7-5; d_call: NA; cdr3_aa: CVRSLGGPQGIAANYGYTF; cdr3_nt: TGTGTCAGAAGCTTAGGGGGCCCACAGGGTATTGCTGCTAACTATGGCTACACCTTC
cdr3_length: 15; clone_size: NA; j_call: TRBJ1-5; v_call: TRBV7-9; d_call: NA; cdr3_aa: CASSPDGVGVSPQHF; cdr3_nt: TGTGCCAGCAGTCCAGATGGGGTCGGAGTGTCGCCCCAGCATTTT
cdr3_length: 12; clone_size: NA; j_call: TRBJ1-4; v_call: TRBV4-1; d_call: NA; cdr3_aa: CASSRARGILFF; cdr3_nt: TGCGCCAGCAGCCGGGCGAGGGGGATACTGTTTTTT
cdr3_length: 15; clone_size: medium-sized; j_call: TRBJ2-7; v_call: TRBV25-1; d_call: TRBD2; cdr3_aa: CASSHRLAGVHEQYF; cdr3_nt: TGTGCCAGCAGTCATCGACTAGCGGGGGTTCACGAGCAGTACTTC
cdr3_length: 12; clone_size: NA; j_call: TRBJ2-3; v_call: TRBV6-5; d_call: NA; cdr3_aa: CASSRTADTQYF; cdr3_nt: TGTGCCAGCAGCAGGACAGCTGATACGCAGTATTTT
cdr3_length: 14; clone_size: NA; j_call: TRBJ1-1; v_call: TRBV6-6; d_call: NA; cdr3_aa: CASSLFARGTEAFF; cdr3_nt: TGTGCCAGCAGTTTATTCGCTCGGGGAACTGAAGCTTTCTTT
cdr3_length: 15; clone_size: few; j_call: TRBJ1-2; v_call: TRBV5-3; d_call: NA; cdr3_aa: CARTPNRHGQRGYTF; cdr3_nt: TGTGCCAGAACCCCGAACAGACACGGACAAAGAGGCTACACCTTC
cdr3_length: 16; clone_size: few; j_call: TRBJ1-1; v_call: TRBV25-1; d_call: NA; cdr3_aa: CASSDRLGLRNTEAFF; cdr3_nt: TGTGCCAGCAGTGACCGATTGGGACTACGGAACACTGAAGCTTTCTTT
cdr3_length: 17; clone_size: NA; j_call: TRBJ1-1; v_call: TRBV2; d_call: TRBD1; cdr3_aa: CASSEGVGQGAGTEAFF; cdr3_nt: TGTGCCAGCAGTGAAGGAGTAGGACAGGGGGCTGGCACTGAAGCTTTCTTT
cdr3_length: 15; clone_size: NA; j_call: TRBJ1-1; v_call: TRBV6-5; d_call: NA; cdr3_aa: CASSPRLGAYTEAFF; cdr3_nt: TGTGCCAGCAGCCCCAGATTGGGGGCTTACACTGAAGCTTTCTTT
cdr3_length: 14; clone_size: NA; j_call: TRBJ2-5; v_call: TRBV30; d_call: NA; cdr3_aa: CAWSGPPLDETQYF; cdr3_nt: TGTGCCTGGAGCGGGCCCCCTTTGGACGAGACCCAGTACTTC
cdr3_length: 15; clone_size: NA; j_call: TRBJ2-7; v_call: TRBV5-1; d_call: TRBD1; cdr3_aa: CASSLRTGGGKEQYF; cdr3_nt: TGCGCCAGCAGCTTACGGACAGGGGGGGGCAAGGAGCAGTACTTC
cdr3_length: 16; clone_size: NA; j_call: TRBJ1-1; v_call: TRBV7-9; d_call: TRBD1; cdr3_aa: CASSLAGQATNTEAFF; cdr3_nt: TGTGCCAGCAGCTTAGCTGGACAGGCAACAAACACTGAAGCTTTCTTT
cdr3_length: 16; clone_size: NA; j_call: TRBJ1-5; v_call: TRBV28; d_call: TRBD1; cdr3_aa: CASSPAGTGRRQPQHF; cdr3_nt: TGTGCCAGCAGTCCAGCCGGGACAGGGAGGCGACAGCCCCAGCATTTT
cdr3_length: 16; clone_size: NA; j_call: TRBJ1-3; v_call: TRBV10-3; d_call: NA; cdr3_aa: CAISDGQPTSGNTIYF; cdr3_nt: TGTGCCATCAGTGATGGACAGCCGACCTCTGGAAACACCATATATTTT
cdr3_length: 14; clone_size: NA; j_call: TRBJ1-4; v_call: TRBV19; d_call: NA; cdr3_aa: CASSTRTGREKLFF; cdr3_nt: TGTGCCAGTAGTACTCGGACGGGGAGAGAAAAACTGTTTTTT
cdr3_length: 14; clone_size: few; j_call: TRBJ1-4; v_call: TRBV28; d_call: NA; cdr3_aa: CASSSRSLNEKLFF; cdr3_nt: TGTGCCAGCAGTTCAAGGAGTCTTAATGAAAAACTGTTTTTT
cdr3_length: 10; clone_size: NA; j_call: TRBJ1-1; v_call: TRBV20-1; d_call: NA; cdr3_aa: CSARYTEAFF; cdr3_nt: TGCAGTGCTAGATACACTGAAGCTTTCTTT
cdr3_length: 12; clone_size: NA; j_call: TRBJ1-2; v_call: TRBV5-1; d_call: NA; cdr3_aa: CASSEDQYGYTF; cdr3_nt: TGCGCCAGCAGCGAGGACCAGTATGGCTACACCTTC
cdr3_length: 13; clone_size: NA; j_call: TRBJ1-5; v_call: TRBV25-1; d_call: NA; cdr3_aa: CASRWEGRQPQHF; cdr3_nt: TGTGCCAGCAGATGGGAGGGCAGACAGCCCCAGCATTTT
cdr3_length: 15; clone_size: NA; j_call: TRBJ1-6; v_call: TRBV19; d_call: NA; cdr3_aa: CASSFQGKVNSPLHF; cdr3_nt: TGTGCCAGTAGCTTCCAGGGGAAGGTTAATTCACCCCTCCACTTT
cdr3_length: 18; clone_size: few; j_call: TRBJ2-6; v_call: TRBV18; d_call: TRBD1; cdr3_aa: CASSPSGTGLSGANVLTF; cdr3_nt: TGTGCCAGCTCACCCTCCGGGACAGGTCTCTCTGGGGCCAACGTCCTGACTTTC
cdr3_length: 15; clone_size: NA; j_call: TRBJ2-5; v_call: TRBV6-5; d_call: TRBD1; cdr3_aa: CASTRGQGGQETQYF; cdr3_nt: TGTGCCAGCACCAGGGGGCAGGGGGGCCAAGAGACCCAGTACTTC
cdr3_length: 14; clone_size: NA; j_call: TRBJ1-2; v_call: TRBV13; d_call: TRBD1; cdr3_aa: CASSLGPDREFNTF; cdr3_nt: TGTGCCAGCAGCTTGGGGCCGGACAGGGAATTCAATACCTTC
cdr3_length: 14; clone_size: NA; j_call: TRBJ1-5; v_call: TRBV7-9; d_call: TRBD1; cdr3_aa: CASGQGDANQPQHF; cdr3_nt: TGTGCCAGCGGACAGGGAGACGCCAATCAGCCCCAGCATTTT
cdr3_length: 11; clone_size: NA; j_call: TRBJ2-7; v_call: TRBV2; d_call: NA; cdr3_aa: CASVRAYEQYF; cdr3_nt: TGTGCCAGCGTTAGGGCCTACGAGCAGTACTTC
cdr3_length: 12; clone_size: NA; j_call: TRBJ2-7; v_call: TRBV11-3; d_call: NA; cdr3_aa: CASSLGGQEQYF; cdr3_nt: TGTGCCAGCAGCTTAGGGGGTCAGGAACAGTACTTC
cdr3_length: 14; clone_size: NA; j_call: TRBJ1-1; v_call: TRBV27; d_call: NA; cdr3_aa: CASNVRARATEAFF; cdr3_nt: TGTGCCAGCAATGTCCGTGCGAGGGCGACTGAAGCTTTCTTT
cdr3_length: 11; clone_size: NA; j_call: TRBJ2-7; v_call: TRBV7-2; d_call: NA; cdr3_aa: CASSGNYEQYF; cdr3_nt: TGTGCCAGCAGCGGGAACTACGAGCAGTACTTC
cdr3_length: 15; clone_size: NA; j_call: TRBJ1-1; v_call: TRBV6-6; d_call: NA; cdr3_aa: CASSYAPRDGTEAFF; cdr3_nt: TGTGCCAGCAGTTACGCCCCCAGGGATGGGACTGAAGCTTTCTTT